Following are 11 T cell receptor beta chains from one sample sequenced in a study of T cells in Graves' hyperthyroidism and ophthalmopathy. RNA transcripts served as the template for amplifying TCR beta CDR3 regions. RT-PCR in the first round (using the HTBI primer set) targeted the TCR CDR3. TCRdb reprocessed the multiplex PCR reads with MiXCR, giving one entry per CDR3 protein. The sample shows 540,000 or so distinct CDR3 sequences, more than 15% of them seen only once. The sequencing sample was made of blood. These receptors all stem from a woman in her 30s with Graves' hyperthyroidism.

This clonotype turned up a few times. This chain connects TRBV20-1 to TRBJ1-1; D uncertain. V lost 1 base to trimming and J lost 4 bases, with 10 bases between them. The germline V gene encodes CDR1 DFQATT and CDR2 SNEGSKA (reference sequence). The CDR3 is made up of 13 amino acids. CDR3 protein: CSARVGRGTEAFF. The CDR3 DNA reads as TGCAGTGCTAGAGTGGGCAGAGGCACTGAAGCTTTCTTT.

The chain combines TRBV7-2 with TRBJ2-1; 7 nucleotides match TRBD2. The V segment lost 1 base and the J segment 3 bases; nucleotides outside the gene matches: 6. The CDR3 has 16 residues. From germline, CDR1 is SGHTA and CDR2 FQGNSA. CDR3 residues: CASSLGLLASYNEQFF. The DNA for the CDR3 is TGTGCCAGCAGCTTAGGTTTACTAGCGAGCTACAATGAGCAGTTCTTC.

Concerning this clonotype: One end of the junction does not line up with germline, which may come from a read error. CDR3 nucleotides: TGTGCCAGCAGCTCTGGTGGCGGGGAGCCGTTTTTT. Translation: CASSSGGGEPFF. The chain joins TRBV11-3 to TRBJ2-2; maybe TRBD2 (6 bases). The CDR3 contains 12 residues. Per the germline V gene, CDR1 is SGHNT and CDR2 is YENEEA.

This clonotype was observed at least ten times. The V call is TRBV18, the J call TRBJ2-7; D unclear. The CDR3 is 13 residues long. The germline V gene has CDR1 KGHSH and CDR2 LQKENI. The V end lost 1 base, the J end lost 5 bases, and 9 bases lay between the germline ends. CDR3 sequence: CASSPRSRNEQYF. The CDR3 coding sequence is TGTGCCAGCTCACCACGTTCAAGGAACGAGCAGTACTTC.

There are many counts of this clonotype. The CDR3 region has the DNA TGTGCCAGCAGCCAAGACCGACCGCCGTACAATGAGCAGTTCTTC. The encoded protein is CASSQDRPPYNEQFF. The chain couples TRBV3-1 to TRBJ2-1; D is undetermined. V was trimmed by 0 bases and J by 4 bases, leaving 10 bases between them. From germline, CDR1 is LGHDT and CDR2 YNNKEL (reference sequence). CDR3 length: 15 amino acids.

This clonotype has ten or more counts. This rearrangement joins TRBV28 to TRBJ2-1; TRBD2 is a possible D gene (6 bases). The CDR3 spans 18 residues. Germline V lookup: CDR1 MDHEN, CDR2 SYDVKM. V lost 6 bases, J lost 6 bases, and 27 bases lay in between. CDR3 coding DNA: TGTGCCAGCAGCCCCCGTGACCCGGGAGCACCCGGGGGCAATGAGCAGTTCTTC. Protein: CASSPRDPGAPGGNEQFF.

This clonotype has at least ten counts. The chain carries TRBV12-3 or TRBV12-4 and TRBJ2-2; 8 positions agree with TRBD2. V lost 8 bases and J lost 3; bases outside the gene matches: 14. The CDR3 is 17 amino acids. The CDR3 sequence is CASQNFIRREDTGELFF. The DNA of the CDR3 is TGTGCCAGCCAGAATTTCATCCGGCGGGAGGACACCGGGGAGCTGTTTTTT.

This clonotype appeared a few times. This chain connects TRBV6-1 to TRBJ2-7; a possible D gene is TRBD2 (6 bases). V lost 8 bases to trimming and J lost 4 bases, with 15 bases between them. Germline V gene data show CDR1 as MNHNS and CDR2 as SASEGT. The length of the CDR3 is 13 residues. This CDR3 reads CASLLWGDYEQYF. The CDR3 DNA reads as TGTGCCAGCTTGCTTTGGGGGGATTACGAGCAGTACTTC.

This clonotype was picked up one time. One junction end disagrees with the germline gene, perhaps due to a read error. This chain uses TRBV6-2 or TRBV6-3 with TRBJ2-1; D gene uncertain. The CDR3 has 14 residues. Per the germline V gene, CDR1 is MNHEY and CDR2 is SVGEGT. The CDR3 is CASSHSRTANEQFF. Written as DNA, the CDR3 is TGTGCCAGCAGTCACTCCCGGACCGCGAATGAGCAGTTCTTC.

This clonotype was seen more than once but under ten times. This chain connects TRBV5-1 to TRBJ2-7, with D possibly TRBD2 on 6 matching bases. The CDR3 loop spans 12 amino acids. CDR1 SGHRS and CDR2 YFSETQ come from the germline V gene. V was pared by 7 bases and J by 3 bases, with 11 bases between. This chain's CDR3 is CASGRESYEQYF. The DNA of the CDR3 is TGCGCCAGCGGACGGGAGAGCTACGAGCAGTACTTC. The variable domain in full, with the rest retrieved from reference TRBV5-1 and TRBJ2-7, is KAGVTQTPRYLIKTRGQQVTLSCSPISGHRSVSWYQQTPGQGLQFLFEYFSETQRNKGNFPGRFSGRQFSNSRSEMNVSTLELGDSALYLCASGRESYEQYFGPGTRLTVT.

This clonotype was counted between two and nine times. The chain has TRBV20-1 and TRBJ2-1, with D possibly being TRBD2 (5 bases). Germline V gene sequence: CDR1 DFQATT, CDR2 SNEGSKA (reference sequence). The ends were cut back, 5 bases at V and 5 bases at J, with 19 bases in the middle. CDR3 size: 15 residues. The CDR3 DNA reads TGCAGTGCTCAGATCGTTGGGAGTTTCGACAATGAGCAGTTCTTC. This sequence encodes CSAQIVGSFDNEQFF.